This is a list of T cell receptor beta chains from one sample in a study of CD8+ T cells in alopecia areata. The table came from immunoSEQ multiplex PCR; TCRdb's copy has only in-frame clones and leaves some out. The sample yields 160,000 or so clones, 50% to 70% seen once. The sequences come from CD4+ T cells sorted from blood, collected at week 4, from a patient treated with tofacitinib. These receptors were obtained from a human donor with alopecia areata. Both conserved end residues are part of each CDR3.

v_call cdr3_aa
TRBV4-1 CASSQDRAGDTQYF
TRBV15 CATSREQVHRTGGSAPLHF
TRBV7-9 CASSLGTASTDTQYF
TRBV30 CAWSGTEAFF
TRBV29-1 CSVETGEETQYF
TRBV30 CAWIPPGTMNTEAFF
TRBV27 CASRTDRHEQYF
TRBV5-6 CASSFGSGANVLTF
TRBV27 CASSPQGARDNSPLHF
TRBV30 CAWGTGKPYNEQFF
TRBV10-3 CAISERGGAPYEQYF
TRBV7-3 CASSLGGDTGELFF
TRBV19 CASSMGLREDEKLFF
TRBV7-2 CASSLRLGGNQPQHF
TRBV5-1 CASSLVPGGDEQFF
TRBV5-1 CASSLPIPTSGSSYNEQFF
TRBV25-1 CASSRDGLRLFF
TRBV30 CAWSTGAKNQPQHF
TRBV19 CATSGSGANVLTF
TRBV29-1 CSAHAPTKNTEAFF
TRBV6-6 CASTRDSEEVNEAFF
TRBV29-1 CSVVVRVRETQYF
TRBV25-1 CASSEAGEYYGYTF
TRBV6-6 CASSYPGGSTDTQYF
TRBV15 CATSRDRINQPQHF
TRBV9 CASSVGTANYGYTF
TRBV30 CAWSRDFYEQYF
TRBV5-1 CASSLRLNTEAFF
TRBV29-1 CSAILRGTEAFF
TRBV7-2 CASSPRIERGNIQYF
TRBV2 CASSLDGNTEAFF
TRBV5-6 CASSGQGIEETQYF
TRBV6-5 CASRMLIGRLQTQYF
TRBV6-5 CAVGPVNEKLFF
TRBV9 CASSTRQGKDGYTF
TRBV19 CASSTRTGGWRETQYF
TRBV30 CAWSVLGGGNQPQHF
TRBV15 CATSRDSRPGDGYTF
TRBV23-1 CASSHPGGTTGNQPQHF
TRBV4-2 CASSQERTSGGPLRDIQYF
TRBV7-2 CASSLGIQTETQYF
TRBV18 CASSPRKASTDTQYF
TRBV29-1 CSVGGGTDTQYF
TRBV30 CAWGDRGLAGANVLTF
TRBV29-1 CSVGVEGLYGYTF
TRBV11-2 CASSGGIRNEQFF
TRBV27 CASSFDRSNQPQHF
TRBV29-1 CSVELASGGHEQYF
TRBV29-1 CSVASYRQINSNTEAFF
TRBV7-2 CASSPLGQGGLDTQYF
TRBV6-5 CASSAGTGANSPLHF
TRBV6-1 CASSELGGPYEQYF
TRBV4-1 CASSYYDREAFF